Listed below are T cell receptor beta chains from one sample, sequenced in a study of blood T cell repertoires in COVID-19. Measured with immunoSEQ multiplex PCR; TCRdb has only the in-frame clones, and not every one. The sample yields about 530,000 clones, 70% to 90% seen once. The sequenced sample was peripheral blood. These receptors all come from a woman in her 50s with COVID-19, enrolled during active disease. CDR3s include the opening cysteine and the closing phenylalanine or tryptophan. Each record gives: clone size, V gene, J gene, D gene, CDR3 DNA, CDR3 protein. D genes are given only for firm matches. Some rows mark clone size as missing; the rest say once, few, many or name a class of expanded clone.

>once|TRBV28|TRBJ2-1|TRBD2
TGTGCCAGTAAACTAGCGGGGGGCCTCTACAATGAGCAGTTCTTC
CASKLAGGLYNEQFF
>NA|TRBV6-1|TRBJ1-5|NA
TGTGCCAGCAGTGAACGCGGGGCACTAAGCAATCAGCCCCAGCATTTT
CASSERGALSNQPQHF
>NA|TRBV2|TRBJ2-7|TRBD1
TGTGCCAGCAGTGGGAAGACAGGGGGTGCTCGGGAGCAGTACTTC
CASSGKTGGAREQYF
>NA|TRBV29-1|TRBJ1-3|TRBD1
TGCAGCGTTGTTGTCCCAACAGGGGCTGGAAACACCATATATTTT
CSVVVPTGAGNTIYF
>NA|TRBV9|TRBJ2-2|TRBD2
TGTGCCAGCGGAAAAGGGACTAGCGGGGGGCTGAACACCGGGGAGCTGTTTTTT
CASGKGTSGGLNTGELFF
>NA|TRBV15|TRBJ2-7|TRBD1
TGTGCCACCAGCATCCGGGACAGGGCCTACGAGCAGTACTTC
CATSIRDRAYEQYF
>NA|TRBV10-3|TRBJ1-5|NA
TGTGCCATCAGTGAGTCGACTCCTCAGCCCCAGCATTTT
CAISESTPQPQHF
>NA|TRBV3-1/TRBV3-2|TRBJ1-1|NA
TGTGCCAGCAGCCAAGAGGTAGCACCAGAAGCTTTCTTT
CASSQEVAPEAFF
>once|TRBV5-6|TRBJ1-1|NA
TGTGCCAGCACCGCAGGGGCTGAAGCTTTCTTT
CASTAGAEAFF
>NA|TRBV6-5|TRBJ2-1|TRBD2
TGTGCCAGCAGCGGGGGGAATAAGAATGAGCAGTTCTTC
CASSGGNKNEQFF
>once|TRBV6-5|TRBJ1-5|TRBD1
TGTGCCAGCATCAGGGACAGGGATAGCAATCAGCCCCAGCATTTT
CASIRDRDSNQPQHF
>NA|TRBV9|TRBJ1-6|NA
TGTGCCAGCAGCCCCCAGGGCAATTCACCCCTCCACTTT
CASSPQGNSPLHF
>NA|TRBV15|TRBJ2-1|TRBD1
TGTGCCACCAGCAGAGACCCGGGACAGTCCTGGGGCGATGAGCAGTTCTTC
CATSRDPGQSWGDEQFF
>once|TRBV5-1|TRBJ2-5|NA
TGCGCCAGCAGCGTGACGGGGGTACAAGAGACCCAGTACTTC
CASSVTGVQETQYF
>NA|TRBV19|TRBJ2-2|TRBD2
TGTGCCAGTGGCCCGGGACTAGCGTTCACCGGGGAGCTGTTTTTT
CASGPGLAFTGELFF
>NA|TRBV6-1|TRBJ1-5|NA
TGTGCCAGCAGTGAACTGTGGCATCAGCCCCAGCATTTT
CASSELWHQPQHF
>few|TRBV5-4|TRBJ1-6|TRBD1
TGTGCCAGCAGCCAAAGGGGGCCCGATAATTCACCCCTCCACTTT
CASSQRGPDNSPLHF
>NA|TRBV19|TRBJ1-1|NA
TGTGCCAGTAGTTTGACACCCTGGACTGAAGCTTTCTTT
CASSLTPWTEAFF
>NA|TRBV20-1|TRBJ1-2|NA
TGCAGTGCTAGTTGGAGGGACGGTGGCTACACCTTC
CSASWRDGGYTF
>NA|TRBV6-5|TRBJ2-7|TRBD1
TGTGCCAGCAGAACCTTGACAGGGGCGAACGAGCAGTACTTC
CASRTLTGANEQYF
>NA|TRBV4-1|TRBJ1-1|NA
TGCGCCAGCAGCCAGGAGGGACTGAACACTGAAGCTTTCTTT
CASSQEGLNTEAFF
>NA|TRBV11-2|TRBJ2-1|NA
TGTGCCAGCAGCCCGTTGGGCGATGAGCAGTTCTTC
CASSPLGDEQFF
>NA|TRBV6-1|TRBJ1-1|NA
TGTGCCAGCAGTGCAGCTCAGGGTGGAAACACTGAAGCTTTCTTT
CASSAAQGGNTEAFF
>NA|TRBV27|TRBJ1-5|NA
TGTGTCAGCAGCCCGCAATTTCGCGGGGGCCGGAATCAGCCCCAGCATTTT
CVSSPQFRGGRNQPQHF
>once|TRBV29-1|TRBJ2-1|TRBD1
TGCAGCGTCTCTAGACAGGGGCCCTACAATGAGCAGTTCTTC
CSVSRQGPYNEQFF
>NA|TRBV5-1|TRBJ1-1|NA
TGCGCCAGCAGCTTGTTTGGGCAATTGATAAAGAACACTGAAGCTTTCTTT
CASSLFGQLIKNTEAFF
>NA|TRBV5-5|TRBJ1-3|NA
TGTGCCAGCATCAACAGTGGATCTGGAAACACCATATATTTT
CASINSGSGNTIYF
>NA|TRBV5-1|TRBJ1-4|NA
TGCGCCAGCAGCTCCGCGGTGAGGGAAGGGGAAAAACTGTTTTTT
CASSSAVREGEKLFF
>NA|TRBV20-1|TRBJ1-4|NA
TGCAGTGGACGGCGGGATGAAAAACTGTTTTTT
CSGRRDEKLFF
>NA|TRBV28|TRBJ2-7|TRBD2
TGTGCCAGCAGAATGGCGGGGGGGCCCTACGAGCAGTACTTC
CASRMAGGPYEQYF
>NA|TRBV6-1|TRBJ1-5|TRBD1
TGTGCCAGCAGTGAAGACAGGGGCCAGCCCCAGCATTTT
CASSEDRGQPQHF
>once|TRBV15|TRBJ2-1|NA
TGTGCCACCAGCAGAGATCTCGGGAGCTCCTACAATGAGCAGTTCTTC
CATSRDLGSSYNEQFF
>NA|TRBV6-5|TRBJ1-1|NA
TGTGCCAGCAGTTACGGTCCCCCCTCAGGCACTGAAGCTTTCTTT
CASSYGPPSGTEAFF
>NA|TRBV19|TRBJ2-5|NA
TGTGCCAGTAGTTCCTACCTCAGGGATCAAGAGACCCAGTACTTC
CASSSYLRDQETQYF
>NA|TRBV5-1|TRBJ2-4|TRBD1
TGCGCCAGCAGCTTCGACAGGGGCGCCATTCAGTACTTC
CASSFDRGAIQYF
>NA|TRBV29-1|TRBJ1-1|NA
TGCAGCGTTGCTCGGGGTCTGAACACTGAAGCTTTCTTT
CSVARGLNTEAFF
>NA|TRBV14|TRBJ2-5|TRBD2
TGTGCCAGCAGCCAAGTTAGCGGGGGGGGAGAAGAGACCCAGTACTTC
CASSQVSGGGEETQYF
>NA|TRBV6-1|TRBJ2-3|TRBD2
TGTGCCAGCAGTCAACTAGCGGGAGCAGATACGCAGTATTTT
CASSQLAGADTQYF
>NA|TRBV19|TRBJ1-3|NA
TGTGCCAGTAGTATATCGTCAGGGGCTCTCCGCTCTGGAAACACCATATATTTT
CASSISSGALRSGNTIYF
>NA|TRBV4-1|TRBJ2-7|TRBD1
TGCGCCAGCAGCCTCGCCTGGACAGGAGCCACCTACGAGCAGTACTTC
CASSLAWTGATYEQYF
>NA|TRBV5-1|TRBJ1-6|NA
TGCGCCAGCAGCTTAGCAGGGCCACTTCGGTCACCCCTCCACTTT
CASSLAGPLRSPLHF
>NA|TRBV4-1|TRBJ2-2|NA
TGCGCCAGCAGCCAAGATCGGCGGGCCTCGAACACCGGGGAGCTGTTTTTT
CASSQDRRASNTGELFF
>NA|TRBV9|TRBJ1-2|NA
TGTGCCAGCAGCGTAGGGGGCACACGCTCTCGTGGCTACACCTTC
CASSVGGTRSRGYTF
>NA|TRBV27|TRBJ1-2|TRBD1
TGTGCCAGCAGTTTATCAGGACAGGGTTATGGTGGCTACACCTTC
CASSLSGQGYGGYTF
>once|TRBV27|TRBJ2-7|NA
TGTGCCAGCAGTTTATATCCCCGCCTTACTGAGATCTACGAGCAGTACTTC
CASSLYPRLTEIYEQYF
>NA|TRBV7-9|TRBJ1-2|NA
TGTGCCAGCAGCTTAGGGACAGCTGGAGCTAACTATGGCTACACCTTC
CASSLGTAGANYGYTF
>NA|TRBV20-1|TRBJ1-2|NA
TGCAGTGCCCTGGGGGGGGTTCACACCTTC
CSALGGVHTF
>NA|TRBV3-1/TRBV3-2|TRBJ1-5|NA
TGTGCCAGCAGCCCCTACCCCAATCAGCCCCAGCATTTT
CASSPYPNQPQHF
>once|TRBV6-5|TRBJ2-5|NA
TGTGCCAGCAGTTGGGGCAGGGGTCTGGTAGAGACCCAGTACTTC
CASSWGRGLVETQYF
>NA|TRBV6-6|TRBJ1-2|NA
TGTGCCAGCATCAGGGGTGGAGGTATTCATGGCTACACCTTC
CASIRGGGIHGYTF
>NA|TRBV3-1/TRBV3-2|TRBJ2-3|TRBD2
TGTGCCAGCAGCCAAGATATAGCGGGGGCCACAGATACGCAGTATTTT
CASSQDIAGATDTQYF
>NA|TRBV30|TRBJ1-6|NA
TGTGCCTGGCGGCGTACCAGGGAAGGCTCACCCCTCCACTTT
CAWRRTREGSPLHF